The clone carrying this T cell receptor (beta chain) was recorded at least ten times. No antigen is known for it. This record belongs to a study of cytomegalovirus exposure and HLA in healthy donors. General study points: Further analysis was carried out later, and it showed several of the most significant clusters appearing linked to common viral pathogens.

CDR3 length equals 16 residues. Germline-derived CDR1 and CDR2 are SGHNT and YYREEE (reference sequence). With 4 bases clipped from V and 1 base from J, the junction kept 5 bases outside the gene matches. Primers: 60 Vbeta forward and 13 Jbeta reverse. Sequenced by immunoSEQ multiplex PCR; TCRdb stores in-frame clones only, minus some. This sample has under 250,000 clones; around four fifths occur once, and the top ten carry less than 4.5%. The sample consisted of PBMCs. The J gene is TRBJ2-5, the V gene TRBV5-4; the match to TRBD2 covers 12 bases. The clonotype originates from a male donor in good health and CMV-seronegative. CDR3 loop: CASSMGLAGLQETQYF. The CDR3 nucleotides read TGTGCCAGCAGCATGGGACTAGCGGGTCTCCAAGAGACCCAGTACTTC.